Listed below are T cell receptor beta chains from one sample, sequenced in a study of CD8 T cells in ankylosing spondylitis. MiXCR, applied by TCRdb to the 5' RACE reads, yields one record per CDR3 protein. The sample carries roughly 700,000 distinct CDR3 sequences, 15% to 20% recorded once. Sequenced input: blood, either unsorted or a sorted T cell fraction (not recorded which). The receptors stem from a male donor with ankylosing spondylitis. CDR3s include the opening cysteine and the closing phenylalanine or tryptophan.

V,J,CDR3
TRBV30,TRBJ2-5,CAWSGEGASETQYF
TRBV25-1,TRBJ1-3,CASSGGTAGGNTIYF
TRBV2,TRBJ2-1,CASSPNPVSNEQFF
TRBV27,TRBJ2-7,CASSPLGAGPYEQYF
TRBV7-7,TRBJ2-3,CASSGGGTDTQYF
TRBV5-4,TRBJ2-7,CASSLAPGLGDYEQYF
TRBV5-1,TRBJ1-5,CASSFTPGGGNQPQHF
TRBV6-2/TRBV6-3,TRBJ2-7,CASSRVADDEQYF
TRBV9,TRBJ2-1,CASARTGQSYNEQFF
TRBV12-3/TRBV12-4,TRBJ2-2,CASSFLKGTWTGELFF
TRBV12-3/TRBV12-4,TRBJ1-2,CASNPGPNYGYTF
TRBV28,TRBJ2-5,CASSSLQVGDHQETQYF
TRBV11-2,TRBJ2-1,CASSLEVGVRWQFF
TRBV3-1,TRBJ2-5,CASSQAGTDLETQYF
TRBV20-1,TRBJ2-1,CSARDIRRGHNEQFF
TRBV7-2,TRBJ1-1,CASGQGRKTEAFF
TRBV28,TRBJ1-2,CASGQNGGYTF
TRBV5-5,TRBJ1-1,CASSAPGQGGQNTEAFF
TRBV4-1,TRBJ2-7,CASSQEHSGRTQIYEQYF
TRBV20-1,TRBJ2-5,CSARVRATSQETQYF
TRBV11-3,TRBJ2-7,CASSPSLGGSYEQYF
TRBV12-3/TRBV12-4,TRBJ1-2,CASSLRGGFSYGYTF
TRBV29-1,TRBJ2-7,CSVGGASLYEQYF
TRBV20-1,TRBJ2-2,CSAPRDRDTNTGELFF
TRBV20-1,TRBJ2-7,CSARDGLAVDF
TRBV4-1,TRBJ1-4,CASSQGQSSATNEKLFF
TRBV6-2/TRBV6-3,TRBJ2-7,CASSYFWDYEQYF
TRBV7-9,TRBJ1-2,CASSSRTGRIYYGYTF
TRBV7-3,TRBJ2-5,CASSLVRSGGKETQYF
TRBV10-3,TRBJ2-3,CAISEQEGRDTQYF
TRBV24-1,TRBJ2-5,CATSDSDRGETQYF
TRBV20-1,TRBJ2-1,CSARDISYNEQFF
TRBV20-1,TRBJ2-3,CSASTGLLADTQYF
TRBV11-2,TRBJ2-1,CASSATGGGTYNEQFF
TRBV20-1,TRBJ2-3,CSAELRSTDTQYF
TRBV7-3,TRBJ2-1,CASSPPGASRYNEQFF
TRBV6-5,TRBJ2-2,CASSSGQLNTGELFF
TRBV5-1,TRBJ1-1,CASSAWGQRNTEAFF
TRBV14,TRBJ2-1,CASGAIAANEQFF
TRBV5-6,TRBJ2-2,CASSLVGHKNTGELFF
TRBV27,TRBJ1-4,CASSFSRGFETTNEKLFF
TRBV12-3/TRBV12-4,TRBJ1-1,CASSKTGGNTEAFF